This entry concerns a single T cell receptor beta chain. No antigen is known for it. This sample was taken from a study of cytomegalovirus exposure and HLA in healthy donors. Overall study: Unique TCR beta sequences numbering approximately 100 million came from some 200 million T cells in an earlier analysis.

13 Jbeta primers and 60 Vbeta primers were used for the PCR. This table comes from immunoSEQ multiplex PCR, and its TCRdb copy is limited to in-frame clones, with some not included. The profile covers 50,000 or so clones, with about four fifths appearing a single time and 2.5% to 3.5% taken by the ten largest. Whole-study findings and limits: Later analysis indicated greater clonal expansion among HLA-associated TCR beta chains than among equally common other chains. Reportedly, fewer N-insertions than the roughly 700-donor mean appeared in an Asian-associated ancestry cluster in a later analysis. Some V segments, TRBV6-2 and TRBV6-3 among them, were indistinguishable and were therefore excluded.

CDR1 and CDR2 (germline): SGHVS, FNYEAQ. After removal of 1 base from V and 4 bases from J, the junction contained 11 bases not matched to a gene. The CDR3 covers 18 residues. The TCR sequence derives from a woman under 30 in good health and CMV-seronegative. The chain carries TRBV7-6 and TRBJ2-2, with 8 nucleotides matching TRBD2. The source material was PBMCs. The CDR3 coding sequence is TGTGCCAGCAGCTTAGTAGGCCCGGGGGGGTCGGTCACCGGGGAGCTGTTTTTT. It yields the protein CASSLVGPGGSVTGELFF.